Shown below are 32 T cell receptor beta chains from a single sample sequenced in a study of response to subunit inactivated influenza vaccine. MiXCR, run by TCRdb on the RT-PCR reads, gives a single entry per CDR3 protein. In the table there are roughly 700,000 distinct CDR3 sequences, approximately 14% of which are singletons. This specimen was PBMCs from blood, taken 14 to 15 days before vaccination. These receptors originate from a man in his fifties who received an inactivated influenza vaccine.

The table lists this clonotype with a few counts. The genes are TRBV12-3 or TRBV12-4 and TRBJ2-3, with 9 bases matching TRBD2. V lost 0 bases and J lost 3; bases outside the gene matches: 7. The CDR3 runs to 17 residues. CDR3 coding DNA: TGTGCCAGCAGTTTAGCGGGGGGACTAGCACGAACAGATACGCAGTATTTT. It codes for CASSLAGGLARTDTQYF.

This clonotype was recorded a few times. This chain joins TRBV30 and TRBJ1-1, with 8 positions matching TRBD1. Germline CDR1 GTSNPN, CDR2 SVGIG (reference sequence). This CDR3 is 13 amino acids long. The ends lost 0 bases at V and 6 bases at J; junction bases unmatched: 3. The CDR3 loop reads CAWSVRGQAEAFF. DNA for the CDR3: TGTGCCTGGAGTGTCAGGGGGCAAGCTGAAGCTTTCTTT.

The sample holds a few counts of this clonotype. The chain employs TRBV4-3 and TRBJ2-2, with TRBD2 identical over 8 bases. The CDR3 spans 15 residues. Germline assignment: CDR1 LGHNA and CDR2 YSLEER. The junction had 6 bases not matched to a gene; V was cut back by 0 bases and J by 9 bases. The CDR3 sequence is CASSQDRTGGRELFF. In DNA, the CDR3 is TGCGCCAGCAGCCAAGATCGGACGGGAGGGAGGGAGCTGTTTTTT.

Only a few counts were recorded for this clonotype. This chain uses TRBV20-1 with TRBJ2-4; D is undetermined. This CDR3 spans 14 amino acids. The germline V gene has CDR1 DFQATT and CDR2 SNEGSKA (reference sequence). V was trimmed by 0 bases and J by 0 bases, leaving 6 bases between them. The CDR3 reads CSAREALAKNIQYF. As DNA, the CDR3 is TGCAGTGCTAGAGAGGCGTTAGCCAAAAACATTCAGTACTTC.

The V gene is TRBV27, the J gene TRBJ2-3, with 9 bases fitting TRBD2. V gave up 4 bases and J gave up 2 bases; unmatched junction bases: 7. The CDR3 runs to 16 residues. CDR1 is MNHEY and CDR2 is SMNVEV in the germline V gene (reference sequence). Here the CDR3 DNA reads TGTGCCAGCAGTTGGAGCGGGAGGCCGCTCACAGATACGCAGTATTTT. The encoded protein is CASSWSGRPLTDTQYF.

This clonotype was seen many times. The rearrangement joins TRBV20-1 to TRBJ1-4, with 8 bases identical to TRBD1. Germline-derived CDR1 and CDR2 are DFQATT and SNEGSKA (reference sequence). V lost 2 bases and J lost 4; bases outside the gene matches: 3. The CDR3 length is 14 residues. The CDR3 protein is CSARTGGDNEKLFF. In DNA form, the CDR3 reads TGCAGTGCTAGAACAGGGGGGGATAATGAAAAACTGTTTTTT.

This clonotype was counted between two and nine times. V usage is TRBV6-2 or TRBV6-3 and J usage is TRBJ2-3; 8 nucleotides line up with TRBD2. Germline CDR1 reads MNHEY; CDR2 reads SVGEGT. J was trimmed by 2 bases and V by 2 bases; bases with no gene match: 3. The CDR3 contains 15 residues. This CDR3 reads CASSYGTRITDTQYF. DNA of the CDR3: TGTGCCAGCAGTTACGGGACTAGGATCACAGATACGCAGTATTTT.

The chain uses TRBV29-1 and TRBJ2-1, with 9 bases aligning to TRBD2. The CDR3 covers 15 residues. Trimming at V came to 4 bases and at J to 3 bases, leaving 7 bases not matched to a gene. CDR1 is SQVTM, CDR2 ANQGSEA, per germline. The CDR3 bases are TGCAGCGTTGTCGGCGGGAGGGCCCGCTACAATGAGCAGTTCTTC. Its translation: CSVVGGRARYNEQFF.

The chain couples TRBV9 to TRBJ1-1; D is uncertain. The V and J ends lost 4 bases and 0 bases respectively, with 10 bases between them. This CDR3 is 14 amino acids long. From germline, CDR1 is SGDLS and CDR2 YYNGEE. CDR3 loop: CASSPRLLNTEAFF. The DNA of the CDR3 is TGTGCCAGCAGCCCCCGACTCCTGAACACTGAAGCTTTCTTT.

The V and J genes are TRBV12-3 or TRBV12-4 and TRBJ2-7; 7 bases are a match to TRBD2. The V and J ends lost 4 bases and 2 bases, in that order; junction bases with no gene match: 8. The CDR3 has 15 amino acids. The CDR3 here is CASSSGTTKTYEQYF. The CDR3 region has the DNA TGTGCCAGCAGTTCGGGGACTACCAAAACCTACGAGCAGTACTTC.

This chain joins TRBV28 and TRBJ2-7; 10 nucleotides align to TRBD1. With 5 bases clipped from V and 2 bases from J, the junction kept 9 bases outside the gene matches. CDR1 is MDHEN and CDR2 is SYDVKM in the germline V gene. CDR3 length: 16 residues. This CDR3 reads CASSTTGQGTPYEQYF. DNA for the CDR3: TGTGCCAGCAGTACTACGGGACAGGGGACCCCCTACGAGCAGTACTTC.

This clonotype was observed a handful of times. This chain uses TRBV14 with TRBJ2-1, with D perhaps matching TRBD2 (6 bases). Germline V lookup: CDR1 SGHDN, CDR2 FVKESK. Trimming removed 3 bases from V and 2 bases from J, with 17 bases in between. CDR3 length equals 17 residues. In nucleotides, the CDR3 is TGTGCCAGCAGCCATGCACCGGGACTCGGTACCTACAATGAGCAGTTCTTC. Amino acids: CASSHAPGLGTYNEQFF.

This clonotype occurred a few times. CDR3 sequence reads: CASSLGLTAGPSYGYTF. The CDR3 DNA reads as TGTGCCAGCAGTTTAGGCTTAACCGCAGGGCCAAGCTATGGCTACACCTTC. The chain uses TRBV12-3 or TRBV12-4 and TRBJ1-2; D is perhaps TRBD1 (5 bases). CDR3 size: 17 residues. Trimming shortened V by 1 base and J by 4 bases, and 19 bases separated the two germline ends.

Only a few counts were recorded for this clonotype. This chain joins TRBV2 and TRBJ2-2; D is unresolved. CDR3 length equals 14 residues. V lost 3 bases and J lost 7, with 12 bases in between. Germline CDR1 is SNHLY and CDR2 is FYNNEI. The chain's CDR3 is CASSDIGGRGELFF. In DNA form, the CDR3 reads TGTGCCAGCAGTGACATCGGTGGTCGCGGGGAGCTGTTTTTT.

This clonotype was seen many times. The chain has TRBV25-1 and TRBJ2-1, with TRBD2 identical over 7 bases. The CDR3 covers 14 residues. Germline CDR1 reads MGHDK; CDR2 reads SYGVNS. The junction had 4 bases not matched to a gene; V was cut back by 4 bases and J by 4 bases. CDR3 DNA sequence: TGTGCCAGCAGTGGTGCGGGGGTATACAATGAGCAGTTCTTC. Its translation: CASSGAGVYNEQFF.

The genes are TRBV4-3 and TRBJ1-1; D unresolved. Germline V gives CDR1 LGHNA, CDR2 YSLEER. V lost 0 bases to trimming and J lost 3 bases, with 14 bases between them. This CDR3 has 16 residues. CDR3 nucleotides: TGCGCCAGCAGCCAAGATTATTGGGGTCGGGACACTGAAGCTTTCTTT. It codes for CASSQDYWGRDTEAFF.

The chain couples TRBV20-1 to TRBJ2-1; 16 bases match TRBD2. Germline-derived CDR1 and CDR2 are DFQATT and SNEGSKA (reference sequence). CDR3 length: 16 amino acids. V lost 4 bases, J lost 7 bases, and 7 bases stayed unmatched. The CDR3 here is CSANGTSGRGRNEQFF. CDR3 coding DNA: TGCAGTGCTAATGGGACTAGCGGGAGGGGAAGAAATGAGCAGTTCTTC.

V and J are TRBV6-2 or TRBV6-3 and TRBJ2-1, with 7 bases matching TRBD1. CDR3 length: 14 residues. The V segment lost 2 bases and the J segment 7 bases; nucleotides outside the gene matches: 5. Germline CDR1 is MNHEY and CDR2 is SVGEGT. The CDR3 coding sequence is TGTGCCAGCAGTTACCCTACAGGGGTGAATGAGCAGTTCTTC. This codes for CASSYPTGVNEQFF.

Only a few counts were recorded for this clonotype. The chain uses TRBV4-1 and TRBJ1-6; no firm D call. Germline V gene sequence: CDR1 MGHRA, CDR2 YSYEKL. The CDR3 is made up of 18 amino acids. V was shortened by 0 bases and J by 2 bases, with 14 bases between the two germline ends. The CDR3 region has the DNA TGCGCCAGCAGCCAAGATGAGAGGGTGCAGCCCTATAATTCACCCCTCCACTTT. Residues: CASSQDERVQPYNSPLHF.

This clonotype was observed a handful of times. DNA for the CDR3: TGTGCCAGCAGTCCCGGGGAGGACACCGGGGAGCTGTTTTTT. Its translation is CASSPGEDTGELFF. This rearrangement joins TRBV12-3 or TRBV12-4 to TRBJ2-2; tentatively, D is TRBD2 (6 bases). The CDR3 is 14 residues long. Between the trimmed V and J ends, which lost 5 bases and 3 bases, there was a span of 10 bases.

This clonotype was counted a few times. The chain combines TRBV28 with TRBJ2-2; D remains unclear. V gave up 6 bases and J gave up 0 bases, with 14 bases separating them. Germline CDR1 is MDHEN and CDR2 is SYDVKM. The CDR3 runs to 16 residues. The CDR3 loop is CASSLVGQSNTGELFF. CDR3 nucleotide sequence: TGTGCCAGCAGCTTGGTAGGGCAATCGAACACCGGGGAGCTGTTTTTT.

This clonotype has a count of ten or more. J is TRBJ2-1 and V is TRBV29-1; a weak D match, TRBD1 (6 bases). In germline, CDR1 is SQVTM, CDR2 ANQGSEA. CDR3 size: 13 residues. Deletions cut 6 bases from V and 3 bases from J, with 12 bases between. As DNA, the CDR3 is TGCAGCGTAGAGGACAGCGTCTACAATGAGCAGTTCTTC. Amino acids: CSVEDSVYNEQFF.

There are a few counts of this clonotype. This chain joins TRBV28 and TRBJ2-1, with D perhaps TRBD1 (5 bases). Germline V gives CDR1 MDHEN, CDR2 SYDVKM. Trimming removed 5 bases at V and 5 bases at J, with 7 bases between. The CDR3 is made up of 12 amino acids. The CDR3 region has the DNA TGTGCCAGCAGTCAACAGGACAATGAGCAGTTCTTC. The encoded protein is CASSQQDNEQFF.

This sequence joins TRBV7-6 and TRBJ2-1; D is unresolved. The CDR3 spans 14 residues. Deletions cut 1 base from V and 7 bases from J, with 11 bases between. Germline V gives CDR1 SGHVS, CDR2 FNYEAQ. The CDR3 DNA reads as TGTGCCAGCAGCTTAGATGTCGGGTTAAATGAGCAGTTCTTC. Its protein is CASSLDVGLNEQFF.

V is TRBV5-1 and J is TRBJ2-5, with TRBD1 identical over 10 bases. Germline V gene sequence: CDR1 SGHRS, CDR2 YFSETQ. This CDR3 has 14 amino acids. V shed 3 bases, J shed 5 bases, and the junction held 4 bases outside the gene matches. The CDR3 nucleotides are TGCGCCAGCAGCTGGGGACAGGGGATGGAGACCCAGTACTTC. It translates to CASSWGQGMETQYF.

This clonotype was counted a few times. The DNA for the CDR3 is TGCAGTGCTAGAGGGGACAGGGGGATGTATGAGCAGTTCTTC. It yields the protein CSARGDRGMYEQFF. The chain joins TRBV20-1 to TRBJ2-1; 11 bases fit TRBD1. J was trimmed by 8 bases and V by 1 base; bases with no gene match: 4. CDR1 DFQATT and CDR2 SNEGSKA come from the germline V gene (reference sequence). The CDR3 loop spans 14 amino acids.

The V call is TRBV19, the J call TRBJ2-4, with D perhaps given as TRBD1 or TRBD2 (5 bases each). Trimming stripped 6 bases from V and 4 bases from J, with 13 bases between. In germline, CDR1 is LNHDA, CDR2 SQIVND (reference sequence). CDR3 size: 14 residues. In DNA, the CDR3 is TGTGCCAGTAGCCAAGGGACGACGAAAAACATTCAGTACTTC. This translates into CASSQGTTKNIQYF.

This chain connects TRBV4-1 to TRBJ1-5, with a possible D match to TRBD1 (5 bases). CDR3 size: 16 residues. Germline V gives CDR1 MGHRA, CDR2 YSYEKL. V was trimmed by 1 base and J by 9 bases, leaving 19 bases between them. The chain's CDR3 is CASSQVGVGGGGPQHF. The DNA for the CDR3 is TGCGCCAGCAGCCAAGTTGGGGTTGGAGGTGGGGGGCCCCAGCATTTT.

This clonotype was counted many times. Here the CDR3 reads CASSLRQGGSYEQYF. Here the CDR3 DNA reads TGCGCCAGCAGCTTGAGGCAGGGTGGCTCCTACGAGCAGTACTTC. The rearrangement links TRBV5-1 to TRBJ2-7, with a weak D call TRBD1 (5 bases). V lost 1 base, J lost 0 bases, and 11 bases lay in between. From germline, CDR1 is SGHRS and CDR2 YFSETQ. The CDR3 is 15 residues long.

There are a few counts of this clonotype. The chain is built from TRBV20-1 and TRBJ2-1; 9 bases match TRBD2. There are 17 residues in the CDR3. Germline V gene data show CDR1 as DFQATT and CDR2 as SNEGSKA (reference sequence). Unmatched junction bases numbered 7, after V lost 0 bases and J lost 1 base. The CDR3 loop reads CSARDRGAGGSYNEQFF. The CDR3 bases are TGCAGTGCTAGAGATCGAGGGGCGGGAGGGTCCTACAATGAGCAGTTCTTC.

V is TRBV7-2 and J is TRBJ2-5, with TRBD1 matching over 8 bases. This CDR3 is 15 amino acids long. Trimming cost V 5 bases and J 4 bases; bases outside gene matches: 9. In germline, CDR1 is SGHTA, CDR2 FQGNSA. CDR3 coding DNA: TGTGCCAGCAGCACCAGTACAGGGGGGAGAGAGACCCAGTACTTC. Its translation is CASSTSTGGRETQYF.

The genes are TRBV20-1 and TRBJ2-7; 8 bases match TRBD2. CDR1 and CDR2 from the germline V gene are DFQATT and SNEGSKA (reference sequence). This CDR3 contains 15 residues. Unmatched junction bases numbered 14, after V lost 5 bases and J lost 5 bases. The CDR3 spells CSAPSGGETTNEQYF. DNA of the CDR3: TGCAGTGCTCCGTCCGGGGGGGAGACGACAAACGAGCAGTACTTC.